The 26 T cell receptor beta chains below all came from one sample that was sequenced in a study of cytomegalovirus exposure and HLA in healthy donors (dated by TCRdb to between 2016 and 2019). To prepare the library, the immunoSEQ multiplex PCR assay was applied. A mixture of 60 forward primers for TCR Vbeta segments and 13 reverse primers for TCR Jbeta segments was used in the multiplex PCR. Not all clones reach the TCRdb copy of this immuneACCESS table, which keeps in-frame sequences only. Checked studies attribute under half of the gap to unresolved V genes and leave the rest unexplained. Within this sample are 150,000 to 200,000 clones, with about four fifths of them counted one time only. Jointly, the top ten make up approximately 2.4% of the sample. The sequenced sample was PBMCs. The receptor set was obtained from a male donor in good health and CMV-seronegative.

On this clone itself: A read error may produce the germline difference seen at one junction end. The gene calls are TRBV7-9 and TRBJ1-1, with D possibly matching TRBD1 (6 bases). Germline CDR1 SEHNR, CDR2 FQNEAQ (reference sequence). The CDR3 has 14 amino acids. CDR3 nucleotides: TGTTCCAGCAGCACCGGCGGGTTGGGGGCCGAAGCTTTCTTT. Translated, it gives CSSSTGGLGAEAFF.

The CDR3 nucleotides read TGTGCCAGCAGCGTCTCGAGGACAGGCTCTAGCACAGATACGCAGTATTTT. Protein sequence: CASSVSRTGSSTDTQYF. This chain joins TRBV9 and TRBJ2-3, with TRBD1 matching 7 bases. The CDR3 consists of 17 residues. CDR1 and CDR2 from the germline V gene are SGDLS and YYNGEE. The V gene end was trimmed by 2 bases and the J gene end by 0 bases; junction bases not matched to a gene: 9.

There are many counts of this clone. This chain joins TRBV6-4 and TRBJ2-2; TRBD2 is a possible D gene (6 bases). Germline CDR1 is MRHNA and CDR2 is SNTAGT. V was shortened by 4 bases and J by 3 bases, with 6 bases between the two germline ends. The length of the CDR3 is 13 residues. The CDR3 region is CASSAGDTGELFF. CDR3 nucleotide sequence: TGTGCCAGCAGTGCGGGAGACACCGGGGAGCTGTTTTTT.

The V and J genes are TRBV28 and TRBJ2-5, with 11 bases that match TRBD1. The CDR3 extends over 11 amino acids. Germline values: CDR1 MDHEN, CDR2 SYDVKM. Trimming removed 10 bases from V and 11 bases from J; junction bases left unmatched: 6. The CDR3 sequence is CATGTGGEQYF. CDR3 DNA: TGTGCCACCGGGACAGGGGGTGAGCAGTACTTC.

This rearrangement joins TRBV25-1 to TRBJ2-1; 9 positions match TRBD2. The V segment lost 2 bases and the J segment 0 bases; nucleotides outside the gene matches: 5. Germline V gives CDR1 MGHDK, CDR2 SYGVNS. CDR3 length: 17 amino acids. CDR3 amino acids: CASSEGLALSSYNEQFF. The CDR3 DNA reads as TGTGCCAGCAGTGAAGGACTAGCGTTGAGCTCCTACAATGAGCAGTTCTTC.

This clone was picked up one time. The same CDR3 also results from other DNA sequences found in this sample. The CDR3 DNA follows: TGTGCCAGCTCACCAACAGATAACTATGGCTACACCTTC. Translating gives CASSPTDNYGYTF. The genes are TRBV18 and TRBJ1-2; D is undetermined. Trimming took 2 bases from V and 1 from J, leaving 5 bases between them. There are 13 residues in the CDR3. CDR1 is KGHSH and CDR2 is LQKENI in the germline V gene.

In this sample, this clone turned up once. The chain carries TRBV5-1 and TRBJ2-7; 10 nucleotides match TRBD2. Germline CDR1 reads SGHRS; CDR2 reads YFSETQ. V dropped 7 bases and J dropped 1; count of bases not matched to a gene: 17. This CDR3 is built from 18 residues. In nucleotides, the CDR3 is TGCGCCAGCTGCCGAACTCTAGCGGGAGAATTCTGTTCCTACGAGCAGTACTTC. Translating gives CASCRTLAGEFCSYEQYF.

V and J are TRBV28 and TRBJ1-1, with TRBD1 matching 9 bases. The junction had 8 bases not matched to a gene; V was cut back by 2 bases and J by 7 bases. Germline assignment: CDR1 MDHEN and CDR2 SYDVKM. The CDR3 runs to 15 residues. The CDR3: CASSLDAGQGYEAFF. In DNA form, the CDR3 reads TGTGCCAGCAGTTTAGACGCGGGACAGGGATATGAAGCTTTCTTT.

The rearrangement uses TRBV28 and TRBJ2-2; tentatively, D is TRBD1 (6 bases). This CDR3 contains 15 residues. Deletions cut 2 bases from V and 2 bases from J, with 9 bases between. Looked up from germline, CDR1 is MDHEN and CDR2 is SYDVKM. Here the CDR3 DNA reads TGTGCCAGCAGTTTAGGGACACGAAACACCGGGGAGCTGTTTTTT. Protein sequence: CASSLGTRNTGELFF.

This clone was seen a handful of times. The CDR3 loop reads CASSSLYRVETMNTEAFF. As DNA, the CDR3 is TGTGCCAGCAGCTCACTTTACAGGGTGGAAACTATGAACACTGAAGCTTTCTTT. This chain links TRBV5-6 with TRBJ1-1; tentative D call: TRBD1 (6 bases). The germline V gene encodes CDR1 SGHDT and CDR2 YYEEEE. The V and J ends lost 3 bases and 0 bases respectively, with 21 bases between them. The CDR3 has 18 residues.

The chain has TRBV6-1 and TRBJ1-5, with TRBD1 matching over 7 bases. The germline gives CDR1 MNHNS, CDR2 SASEGT. Unmatched junction bases numbered 4, after V lost 6 bases and J lost 2 bases. CDR3 length: 14 amino acids. Here the CDR3 DNA reads TGTGCCAGCAGAACCGGACAGGGCAATCAGCCCCAGCATTTT. This encodes CASRTGQGNQPQHF.

This clone has only a few counts. One end of the junction varies from germline; a read error may be responsible. CDR3: CASREDSIGNQPQHF. DNA for the CDR3: TGTGCCAGCAGAGAAGACAGTATTGGCAATCAGCCCCAGCATTTT. The V call is TRBV2, the J call TRBJ1-5, with a tentative D call TRBD1 (5 bases). This CDR3 is 15 amino acids long. Germline values: CDR1 SNHLY, CDR2 FYNNEI.

The V and J genes are TRBV4-3 and TRBJ2-5; TRBD2 matches 10 bases. The J call is doubtful: the DNA matches TRBJ2-7 better. This CDR3 comprises 15 residues. Germline values: CDR1 LGHNA, CDR2 YSLEER. The DNA of the CDR3 is TGCGCCAGCAGCCAAGAGCTAGCGGGGGCCTACGAGCAGTACTTC. This codes for CASSQELAGAYEQYF.

This clone was seen a single time. This sequence joins TRBV2 and TRBJ1-2, with 10 nucleotides matching TRBD1. The CDR3 extends over 14 amino acids. The junction had 6 bases not matched to a gene; V was cut back by 6 bases and J by 5 bases. CDR1 is SNHLY, CDR2 FYNNEI, per germline. The CDR3, as DNA: TGTGCCAGCAGCCGCCCGGGACAGGGGTATGGCTACACCTTC. Translated, it gives CASSRPGQGYGYTF.

This chain joins TRBV30 and TRBJ2-4; tentatively, D is TRBD2 (6 bases). V dropped 0 bases and J dropped 7 bases, with 10 bases sitting between them. Germline assignment: CDR1 GTSNPN and CDR2 SVGIG (reference sequence). This CDR3 contains 13 residues. CDR3 sequence: CAWSVPGRNIQYF. The CDR3 region has the DNA TGTGCCTGGAGTGTACCAGGGAGGAACATTCAGTACTTC.

This clone was counted a few times. The rearrangement links TRBV7-9 to TRBJ2-3, with 15 bases aligning to TRBD2. The junction had 3 bases not matched to a gene; V was cut back by 5 bases and J by 3 bases. The length of the CDR3 is 16 residues. Germline assignment: CDR1 SEHNR and CDR2 FQNEAQ (reference sequence). The CDR3 coding sequence is TGTGCCAGCAGCCCCGGGACTAGCGGGGGGACAGATACGCAGTATTTT. Translated, it gives CASSPGTSGGTDTQYF.

This clone was counted once. The chain has TRBV27 and TRBJ1-1; no firm D call. The CDR3 covers 15 residues. The germline gives CDR1 MNHEY, CDR2 SMNVEV (reference sequence). V was pared by 5 bases and J by 6 bases, with 19 bases between. Here the CDR3 DNA reads TGTGCCAGCAGTCCTGGACTAGGTGGGCTGGCTGAAGCTTTCTTT. Translated, it gives CASSPGLGGLAEAFF.

V usage is TRBV4-3 and J usage is TRBJ2-3, with D uncertain. The CDR3 totals 15 residues. Trimming took 2 bases from V and 0 from J, leaving 9 bases between them. Per germline, CDR1 LGHNA and CDR2 YSLEER. This CDR3 is CASSQQDASTDTQYF. The CDR3 DNA sequence: TGCGCCAGCAGCCAACAGGATGCTAGCACAGATACGCAGTATTTT.

The J gene is TRBJ2-1, the V gene TRBV19; 7 bases map to TRBD2. This CDR3 comprises 15 residues. Germline V lookup: CDR1 LNHDA, CDR2 SQIVND (reference sequence). The ends lost 3 bases at V and 5 bases at J; junction bases unmatched: 7. The CDR3 reads CASSMWEGLDNEQFF. DNA of the CDR3: TGTGCCAGTAGTATGTGGGAGGGCCTCGACAATGAGCAGTTCTTC.

The chain has TRBV11-2 and TRBJ2-3; 7 bases are a match to TRBD1. This CDR3 is 15 amino acids long. In germline, CDR1 is SGHAT, CDR2 FQNNGV. V shed 2 bases and J 2 bases; nucleotides not matched to a gene: 4. CDR3 bases: TGTGCCAGCAGCTTAACCGGGACAGCCACAGATACGCAGTATTTT. Its protein is CASSLTGTATDTQYF.

This clone was counted a few times. The rearrangement links TRBV9 to TRBJ2-4, with 7 bases aligning to TRBD1. The J segment lost 0 bases and the V segment lost 3 bases, leaving 6 bases of the junction unmatched. This CDR3 region has 16 residues. Germline V gene lookup returns CDR1 SGDLS and CDR2 YYNGEE. The CDR3 reads CASSDRDSLAKNIQYF. CDR3 in DNA: TGTGCCAGCAGCGACCGGGACAGTCTAGCCAAAAACATTCAGTACTTC.

The chain combines TRBV4-3 with TRBJ2-6; a possible D gene is TRBD1 (6 bases). In germline, CDR1 is LGHNA, CDR2 YSLEER. V lost 0 bases and J 2 bases, leaving 8 bases between the germline ends. The CDR3 spans 16 residues. CDR3 bases: TGCGCCAGCAGCCAAGATGGGGGCGCTGGGGCCAACGTCCTGACTTTC. Its translation: CASSQDGGAGANVLTF.

The chain uses TRBV19 and TRBJ2-7; possible D gene TRBD2, 5 bases. This CDR3 is 13 amino acids long. V lost 2 bases and J 4 bases, leaving 9 bases between the germline ends. Germline CDR1 is LNHDA and CDR2 is SQIVND (reference sequence). Here the CDR3 DNA reads TGTGCCAGTAGTATATCTTCGGGGTACGAGCAGTACTTC. This codes for CASSISSGYEQYF. The full variable domain, completed using reference TRBV19 and TRBJ2-7, is DGGITQSPKYLFRKEGQNVTLSCEQNLNHDAMYWYRQDPGQGLRLIYYSQIVNDFQKGDIAEGYSVSREKKESFPLTVTSAQKNPTAFYLCASSISSGYEQYFGPGTRLTVT.

The genes are TRBV28 and TRBJ1-2, with D possibly being TRBD1 (5 bases). The ends were cut back, 8 bases at V and 0 bases at J, with 13 bases in the middle. CDR1 and CDR2 from the germline V gene are MDHEN and SYDVKM. CDR3 length: 14 residues. The CDR3 region is CASRHGASNYGYTF. CDR3 DNA sequence: TGTGCCAGCCGGCATGGGGCCTCTAACTATGGCTACACCTTC.

As to this clone: Germline and junction disagree at one end, which may indicate a read error. V and J are TRBV5-1 and TRBJ1-2, with D unresolved. Germline CDR1 reads SGHRS; CDR2 reads YFSETQ. This CDR3 is built from 12 residues. The CDR3 here is CASSLDSYGYPF. In nucleotides, the CDR3 is TGCGCCAGCAGCTTGGACAGCTATGGCTACCCCTTC. Supplemented by reference TRBV5-1 and TRBJ1-2, the full variable domain reads KAGVTQTPRYLIKTRGQQVTLSCSPISGHRSVSWYQQTPGQGLQFLFEYFSETQRNKGNFPGRFSGRQFSNSRSEMNVSTLELGDSALYLCASSLDSYGYPFGSGTRLTVV.

This clone occurred once. The chain recombines TRBV7-9 with TRBJ2-5; 8 bases match TRBD1. Losses at the gene ends were 5 bases for V and 1 base for J; bases not matched to a gene: 6. The CDR3 runs to 15 residues. Per the germline V gene, CDR1 is SEHNR and CDR2 is FQNEAQ (reference sequence). The CDR3 spells CASSIPGTGQETQYF. CDR3 DNA sequence: TGTGCCAGCAGCATACCAGGGACAGGCCAAGAGACCCAGTACTTC.